The 32 T cell receptor beta chains listed next were all sequenced from one sample in a study of long-term antiretroviral therapy in people with HIV. The run of the v3.0 immunoSEQ assay was at survey level. Libraries were prepared by immunoSEQ multiplex PCR; TCRdb keeps only in-frame clonotypes and omits some of them. Here the sample spans about 36,000 clones, approximately 80% being singletons. The sequencing used unsorted PBMCs, collected 3.4 years after starting antiretroviral therapy. Receptors originate from a young man with HIV.

The gene calls are TRBV4-3 and TRBJ2-1; 13 nucleotides line up with TRBD2. CDR1 is LGHNA and CDR2 is YSLEER in the germline V gene. V lost 1 base, J lost 12 bases, and 12 bases stayed unmatched. The CDR3 consists of 17 residues. CDR3 loop: CASSQATSGRALMGQFF. The DNA for the CDR3 is TGCGCCAGCAGCCAAGCCACTAGCGGGAGGGCCCTTATGGGGCAGTTCTTC.

CDR3 in DNA: TGTGCCAGCAGTTTCGCCGGGGACAATCAGCCCCAGCATTTT. This translates into CASSFAGDNQPQHF. The chain recombines TRBV27 with TRBJ1-5; D not resolved. Germline values: CDR1 MNHEY, CDR2 SMNVEV (reference sequence). The V gene lost 3 bases and the J gene lost 3 bases, with 9 bases spanning the gap. The CDR3 contains 14 residues.

In its sample, this clone was seen a few times. The chain employs TRBV18 and TRBJ2-7; TRBD1 matches 8 bases. Germline CDR1 is KGHSH and CDR2 is LQKENI. V gave up 4 bases and J gave up 2 bases; unmatched junction bases: 10. The CDR3 consists of 16 residues. The CDR3 DNA reads TGTGCCAGCTCACAACGGGACAGGCGGGAAGCCTACGAGCAGTACTTC. Translated: CASSQRDRREAYEQYF.

J is TRBJ2-1 and V is TRBV25-1; maybe TRBD2 (6 bases). CDR1 and CDR2 (germline): MGHDK, SYGVNS. The V end lost 5 bases, the J end lost 4 bases, and 9 bases lay between the germline ends. The CDR3 sequence is 13 residues long. CDR3 nucleotides: TGTGCCAGCAGTACCGGGAGTTACAATGAGCAGTTCTTC. Its protein is CASSTGSYNEQFF.

This rearrangement joins TRBV15 to TRBJ2-1; 8 bases match TRBD2. The junction had 6 bases not matched to a gene; V was cut back by 0 bases and J by 2 bases. Germline V CDR1 and CDR2: LNHNV, YYDKDF (reference sequence). The CDR3 contains 17 residues. In DNA, the CDR3 is TGTGCCACCAGCAGAGATTTCCGGGAGGGTACCTACAATGAGCAGTTCTTC. Translating it yields CATSRDFREGTYNEQFF.

This clone showed up just once. This chain joins TRBV5-1 and TRBJ2-7; D not resolved. From germline, CDR1 is SGHRS and CDR2 YFSETQ. CDR3 length: 14 residues. V was clipped by 1 base and J by 0 bases, with 8 bases between them. This CDR3 reads CASSLYAFSYEQYF. The CDR3 coding sequence is TGCGCCAGCAGCTTGTATGCGTTCTCCTACGAGCAGTACTTC.

This chain connects TRBV18 to TRBJ2-1, with TRBD2 identical over 9 bases. CDR1 and CDR2 from the germline V gene are KGHSH and LQKENI. With V trimmed by 2 bases and J by 6 bases, 5 bases remained unmatched. This CDR3 contains 15 residues. CDR3 sequence reads: CASSPTAGGPNEQFF. The CDR3 DNA reads TGTGCCAGCTCACCAACGGCGGGAGGGCCCAATGAGCAGTTCTTC.

This chain connects TRBV6-5 to TRBJ1-1, with D maybe TRBD1 (5 bases). V lost 8 bases, J lost 1 base, and 17 bases lay in between. The germline CDR1 and CDR2 sequences are MNHEY and SVGAGI. The CDR3 runs to 15 residues. The CDR3 sequence: CASAPGRRKNTEAFF. The CDR3 region has the DNA TGTGCCAGCGCCCCGGGACGGAGAAAGAACACTGAAGCTTTCTTT.

J is TRBJ1-1 and V is TRBV5-1; 8 nucleotides align to TRBD1. Per germline, CDR1 SGHRS and CDR2 YFSETQ. The ends lost 4 bases at V and 3 bases at J; junction bases unmatched: 5. CDR3 size: 14 residues. CDR3 in DNA: TGCGCCAGCAGCCGAGGACAGGGCCACACTGAAGCTTTCTTT. Translating gives CASSRGQGHTEAFF.

The genes are TRBV7-9 and TRBJ1-4; D uncertain. The CDR3 has 15 residues. Trimming shortened V by 1 base and J by 4 bases, and 10 bases separated the two germline ends. From germline, CDR1 is SEHNR and CDR2 FQNEAQ (reference sequence). CDR3 sequence (DNA): TGTGCCAGCAGCTTAGGACCGGACGGTAATGAAAAACTGTTTTTT. The encoded protein is CASSLGPDGNEKLFF.

The J gene is TRBJ2-7, the V gene TRBV28, with no clear D. V lost 1 base to trimming and J lost 3 bases, with 13 bases between them. CDR3 size: 15 residues. In germline, CDR1 is MDHEN, CDR2 SYDVKM. The CDR3 spells CASSLSSEISYEQYF. DNA of the CDR3: TGTGCCAGCAGTTTATCGTCGGAAATTAGCTACGAGCAGTACTTC.

CDR3 nucleotides: TGTGCCAGTAGCAGGGTCCATCGAGGTACTGAAGCTTTCTTT. It is translated as CASSRVHRGTEAFF. V is TRBV19 and J is TRBJ1-1; a weak D match, TRBD1 (5 bases). With 6 bases removed from V and 5 bases from J, the gap between germline ends came to 16 bases. Germline V gene sequence: CDR1 LNHDA, CDR2 SQIVND (reference sequence). This CDR3 spans 14 amino acids.

In its sample, this clone was seen once. The junction departs from the called germline gene at one end, perhaps through a read error. This chain joins TRBV5-1 and TRBJ2-7; 8 bases are a match to TRBD2. The CDR3 is made up of 16 amino acids. Germline V CDR1 and CDR2: SGHRS, YFSETQ. The CDR3 reads CASSLIAGGSSNEQYF. The CDR3, as DNA: TGCGCCAGCAGCTTGATCGCGGGAGGATCCTCCAACGAGCAGTACTTC.

In this sample, this clone turned up a few times. This rearrangement joins TRBV10-3 to TRBJ1-2, with D uncertain. The V end lost 5 bases, the J end lost 6 bases, and 10 bases lay between the germline ends. Germline CDR1 reads ENHRY; CDR2 reads SYGVKD. This CDR3 region has 12 residues. CDR3 nucleotide sequence: TGTGCCATCAGTTCACAAATTAATGGCTACACCTTC. As protein: CAISSQINGYTF.

V gene TRBV19 combines with J gene TRBJ2-1, with D possibly being TRBD1 (7 bases). The CDR3 loop spans 11 amino acids. Trimming shortened V by 7 bases and J by 9 bases, and 10 bases separated the two germline ends. The V gene's germline CDR1 is LNHDA and CDR2 SQIVND (reference sequence). The DNA of the CDR3 is TGTGCCAGTACCCAGGGGGGTGAGCAGTTCTTC. Amino acids: CASTQGGEQFF. Full variable domain (missing parts from reference TRBV19 and TRBJ2-1): DGGITQSPKYLFRKEGQNVTLSCEQNLNHDAMYWYRQDPGQGLRLIYYSQIVNDFQKGDIAEGYSVSREKKESFPLTVTSAQKNPTAFYLCASTQGGEQFFGPGTRLTVL.

The CDR3 sequence is CASSLVLGEDTQYF. CDR3 DNA: TGCGCCAGCAGCTTGGTGCTCGGAGAAGATACGCAGTATTTT. This sequence joins TRBV5-1 and TRBJ2-3; D is undetermined. Germline CDR1 reads SGHRS; CDR2 reads YFSETQ. V dropped 0 bases and J dropped 5 bases, with 10 bases sitting between them. This CDR3 has 14 residues. Filled out from reference TRBV5-1 and TRBJ2-3, the complete variable domain reads KAGVTQTPRYLIKTRGQQVTLSCSPISGHRSVSWYQQTPGQGLQFLFEYFSETQRNKGNFPGRFSGRQFSNSRSEMNVSTLELGDSALYLCASSLVLGEDTQYFGPGTRLTVL.

This chain connects TRBV30 to TRBJ1-2, with D uncertain. Germline-derived CDR1 and CDR2 are GTSNPN and SVGIG (reference sequence). The CDR3 extends over 14 amino acids. V was clipped by 0 bases and J by 4 bases, with 12 bases between them. CDR3 amino acids: CAWSVQWLRYGYTF. In DNA, the CDR3 is TGTGCCTGGAGTGTACAGTGGTTGCGCTATGGCTACACCTTC.

This clone has a handful of counts. The chain is built from TRBV5-1 and TRBJ1-1, with 11 positions matching TRBD1. Per the germline V gene, CDR1 is SGHRS and CDR2 is YFSETQ. The CDR3 consists of 14 residues. Trimming cost V 4 bases and J 3 bases; bases outside gene matches: 2. CDR3 sequence reads: CASSRTGGHTEAFF. The CDR3 DNA is TGCGCCAGCAGCAGGACAGGGGGCCACACTGAAGCTTTCTTT.

The V gene is TRBV5-1, the J gene TRBJ2-7, with TRBD1 matching over 9 bases. The CDR3 covers 15 residues. The V gene end was trimmed by 5 bases and the J gene end by 0 bases; junction bases not matched to a gene: 6. Germline V gene data show CDR1 as SGHRS and CDR2 as YFSETQ. The CDR3 coding sequence is TGCGCCAGCAGTAGAGCGACAGGGGGCTCCTACGAGCAGTACTTC. This gives the protein CASSRATGGSYEQYF.

The rearrangement links TRBV15 to TRBJ1-5; 9 bases line up with TRBD1. J was trimmed by 8 bases and V by 5 bases; bases with no gene match: 10. CDR1 LNHNV and CDR2 YYDKDF come from the germline V gene (reference sequence). This CDR3 region has 15 residues. Here the CDR3 reads CATSDRDRDLEPQHF. For the CDR3, the DNA is TGTGCCACCAGCGACCGGGACAGGGACTTGGAGCCCCAGCATTTT.

V is TRBV6-6 and J is TRBJ1-2; D remains ambiguous. Trimming shortened V by 7 bases and J by 4 bases, and 19 bases separated the two germline ends. This CDR3 region has 15 residues. Per the germline V gene, CDR1 is MNHNY and CDR2 is SVGAGI (reference sequence). CDR3 in DNA: TGTGCCAGCAAAGCGGTCCAATACCGAACCTATGGCTACACCTTC. Translated, it gives CASKAVQYRTYGYTF.

This clone has a single count. This chain connects TRBV18 to TRBJ2-7, with TRBD1 identical over 9 bases. CDR3 length: 15 amino acids. The junction had 8 bases not matched to a gene; V was cut back by 2 bases and J by 6 bases. Germline CDR1 is KGHSH and CDR2 is LQKENI. CDR3 protein: CASSPELTGGGEQYF. The CDR3 coding sequence is TGTGCCAGCTCACCAGAGCTTACAGGGGGCGGCGAGCAGTACTTC.

The chain couples TRBV28 to TRBJ1-5; D is ambiguous. There are 16 residues in the CDR3. Germline values: CDR1 MDHEN, CDR2 SYDVKM. The V and J ends lost 3 bases and 5 bases respectively, with 17 bases between them. CDR3: CASSLRAGLGDQPQHF. The CDR3 nucleotides read TGTGCCAGCAGTTTGCGGGCCGGTTTGGGCGATCAGCCCCAGCATTTT.

This rearrangement joins TRBV29-1 to TRBJ2-1; no reliable D call. The CDR3 covers 10 residues. With 4 bases removed from V and 8 bases from J, the gap between germline ends came to 6 bases. The germline V gene encodes CDR1 SQVTM and CDR2 ANQGSEA. DNA of the CDR3: TGCAGCGTTGGGGCATATGAGCAGTTCTTC. Translating gives CSVGAYEQFF.

This clone was picked up a small number of times. The chain carries TRBV7-9 and TRBJ2-7; 13 nucleotides match TRBD2. The CDR3 runs 15 residues. Trimming at V came to 3 bases and at J to 7 bases, leaving 6 bases not matched to a gene. Germline V lookup: CDR1 SEHNR, CDR2 FQNEAQ (reference sequence). CDR3 coding DNA: TGTGCCAGCAGCTTGACTAGCGGGAGGATCGGGGAGCAGTACTTC. Its protein is CASSLTSGRIGEQYF.

This chain connects TRBV5-1 to TRBJ2-7; D is uncertain. CDR3 length: 13 amino acids. V dropped 1 base and J dropped 2 bases, with 7 bases sitting between them. Germline V gives CDR1 SGHRS, CDR2 YFSETQ. In DNA, the CDR3 is TGCGCCAGCAGCTTGTACGAGGCCTACGAGCAGTACTTC. Amino acids: CASSLYEAYEQYF.

A remark on this clone: Other DNA sequences in the same sample also yield this CDR3. The rearrangement joins TRBV11-2 to TRBJ2-4; D is uncertain. In germline, CDR1 is SGHAT, CDR2 FQNNGV. Deletions cut 4 bases from V and 0 bases from J, with 7 bases between. The CDR3 is made up of 14 amino acids. CDR3 protein: CASSSRLAKNIQYF. The CDR3 DNA is TGTGCCAGCAGCTCGAGACTAGCCAAAAACATTCAGTACTTC.

V usage is TRBV7-2 and J usage is TRBJ1-1; D not certain. V shed 5 bases and J shed 0 bases, with 22 bases lying between them. Germline loops: CDR1 SGHTA, CDR2 FQGNSA. The CDR3 extends over 18 amino acids. The CDR3 DNA sequence: TGTGCCAGCAGCAAACGGGCGGCACACACTTACATGAACACTGAAGCTTTCTTT. Translated, it gives CASSKRAAHTYMNTEAFF.

The gene calls are TRBV6-1 and TRBJ1-1, with 7 bases identical to TRBD1. From germline, CDR1 is MNHNS and CDR2 SASEGT. The length of the CDR3 is 14 residues. J gave up 0 bases and V 5 bases, and 3 bases lay outside the gene matches. The CDR3 DNA follows: TGTGCCAGCAGTCTCGGGACAGTGAACACTGAAGCTTTCTTT. Its protein is CASSLGTVNTEAFF.

V gene TRBV27 combines with J gene TRBJ1-2; D is ambiguous. V lost 4 bases to trimming and J lost 3 bases, with 12 bases between them. CDR3 length: 14 amino acids. Germline lookup yields CDR1 MNHEY and CDR2 SMNVEV (reference sequence). The CDR3 coding sequence is TGTGCCAGCAGTTCCCTCGGAGGGCACTATGGCTACACCTTC. It yields the protein CASSSLGGHYGYTF.

This chain uses TRBV11-3 with TRBJ2-1; D is perhaps TRBD2 (7 bases). The CDR3 length is 14 residues. Per germline, CDR1 SGHNT and CDR2 YENEEA. Trimming took 5 bases from V and 8 from J, leaving 16 bases between them. CDR3 in DNA: TGTGCCAGCAGCAAAGCGGCGGGGGCTCATGAGCAGTTCTTC. Its protein is CASSKAAGAHEQFF.

The sample holds a few counts of this clone. The gene calls are TRBV5-4 and TRBJ1-1; no definite D call. The length of the CDR3 is 13 residues. Germline V gives CDR1 SGHNT, CDR2 YYREEE (reference sequence). Trimming removed 0 bases from V and 1 base from J, with 4 bases in between. The CDR3 DNA follows: TGTGCCAGCAGCTTGGTTCCGAACACTGAAGCTTTCTTT. It translates to CASSLVPNTEAFF.